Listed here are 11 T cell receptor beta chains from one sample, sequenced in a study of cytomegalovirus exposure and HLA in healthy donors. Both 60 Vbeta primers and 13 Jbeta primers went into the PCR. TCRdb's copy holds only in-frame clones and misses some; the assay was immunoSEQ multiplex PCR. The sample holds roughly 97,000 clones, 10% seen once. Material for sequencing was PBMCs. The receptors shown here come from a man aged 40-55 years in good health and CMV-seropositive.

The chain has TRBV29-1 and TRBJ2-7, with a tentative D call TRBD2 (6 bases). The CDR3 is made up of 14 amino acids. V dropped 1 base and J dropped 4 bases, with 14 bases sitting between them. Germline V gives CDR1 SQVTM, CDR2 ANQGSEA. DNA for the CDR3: TGCAGCGTTGAAGGCCCAGCAGGAGGGTACGAGCAGTACTTC. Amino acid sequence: CSVEGPAGGYEQYF.

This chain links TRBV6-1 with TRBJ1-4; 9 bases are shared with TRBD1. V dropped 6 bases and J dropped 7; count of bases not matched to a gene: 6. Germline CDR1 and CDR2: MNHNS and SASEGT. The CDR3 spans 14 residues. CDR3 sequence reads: CASRTGGGGEKLFF. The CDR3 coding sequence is TGTGCCAGCAGGACAGGGGGAGGGGGTGAAAAACTGTTTTTT.

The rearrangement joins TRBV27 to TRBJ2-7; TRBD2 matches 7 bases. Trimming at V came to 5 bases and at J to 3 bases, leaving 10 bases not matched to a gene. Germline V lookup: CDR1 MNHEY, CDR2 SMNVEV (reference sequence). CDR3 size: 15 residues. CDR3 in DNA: TGTGCCAGCAGTCCCCTCACCGGGGGGTTCTACGAGCAGTACTTC. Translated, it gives CASSPLTGGFYEQYF.

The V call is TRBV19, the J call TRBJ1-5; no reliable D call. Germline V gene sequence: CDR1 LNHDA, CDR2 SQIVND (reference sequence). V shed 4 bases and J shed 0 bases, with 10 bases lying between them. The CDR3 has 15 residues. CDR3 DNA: TGTGCCAGTAGTAGAGACAACTATAGCAATCAGCCCCAGCATTTT. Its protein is CASSRDNYSNQPQHF. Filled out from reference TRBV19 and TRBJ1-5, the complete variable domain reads DGGITQSPKYLFRKEGQNVTLSCEQNLNHDAMYWYRQDPGQGLRLIYYSQIVNDFQKGDIAEGYSVSREKKESFPLTVTSAQKNPTAFYLCASSRDNYSNQPQHFGDGTRLSIL.

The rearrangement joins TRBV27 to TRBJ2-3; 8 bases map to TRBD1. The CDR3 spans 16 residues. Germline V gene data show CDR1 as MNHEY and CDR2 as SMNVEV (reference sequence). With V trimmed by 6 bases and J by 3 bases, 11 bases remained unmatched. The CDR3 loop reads CASRTKGQGRTDTQYF. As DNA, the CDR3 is TGTGCCAGCAGGACAAAAGGACAGGGAAGAACAGATACGCAGTATTTT.

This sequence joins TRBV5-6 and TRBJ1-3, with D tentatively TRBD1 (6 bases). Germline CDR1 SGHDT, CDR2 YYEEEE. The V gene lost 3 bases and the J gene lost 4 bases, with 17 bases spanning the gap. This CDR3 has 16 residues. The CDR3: CASSSGPQGRGNTIYF. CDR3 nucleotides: TGTGCCAGCAGCTCGGGACCCCAGGGGAGAGGAAACACCATATATTTT.

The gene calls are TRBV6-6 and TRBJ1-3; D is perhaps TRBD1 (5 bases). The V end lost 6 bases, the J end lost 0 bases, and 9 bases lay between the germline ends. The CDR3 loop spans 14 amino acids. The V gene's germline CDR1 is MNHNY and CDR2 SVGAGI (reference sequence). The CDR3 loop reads CASRGQSSGNTIYF. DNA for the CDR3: TGTGCCAGCAGAGGACAAAGCTCTGGAAACACCATATATTTT.

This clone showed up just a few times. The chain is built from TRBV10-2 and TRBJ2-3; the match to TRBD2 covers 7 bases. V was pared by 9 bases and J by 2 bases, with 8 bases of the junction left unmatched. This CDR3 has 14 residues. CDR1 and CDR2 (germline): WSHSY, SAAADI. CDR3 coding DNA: TGCGCCAGTAGATCCGGGACTATCACAGATACGCAGTATTTT. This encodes CASRSGTITDTQYF.

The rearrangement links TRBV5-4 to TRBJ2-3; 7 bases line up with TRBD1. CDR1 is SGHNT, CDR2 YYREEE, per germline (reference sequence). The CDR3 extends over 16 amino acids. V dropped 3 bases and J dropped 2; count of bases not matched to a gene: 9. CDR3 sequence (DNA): TGTGCCAGCAGCTCGCCCCCGGGACAGACCACAGATACGCAGTATTTT. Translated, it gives CASSSPPGQTTDTQYF.

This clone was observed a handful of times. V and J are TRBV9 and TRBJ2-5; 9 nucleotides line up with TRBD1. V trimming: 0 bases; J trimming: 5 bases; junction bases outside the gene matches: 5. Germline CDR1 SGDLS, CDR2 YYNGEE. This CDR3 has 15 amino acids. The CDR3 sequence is CASSVETGGRETQYF. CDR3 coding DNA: TGTGCCAGCAGCGTAGAAACAGGGGGCCGCGAGACCCAGTACTTC.

This CDR3 is CASSGQQNQPQHF. The DNA of the CDR3 is TGTGCCAGCAGCGGACAGCAAAATCAGCCCCAGCATTTT. V and J are TRBV6-5 and TRBJ1-5; D is possibly TRBD1 (6 bases). The germline gives CDR1 MNHEY, CDR2 SVGAGI. With 6 bases removed from V and 4 bases from J, the gap between germline ends came to 10 bases. The CDR3 runs to 13 residues.